This TCR beta chain was captured in a study of shared clonotypes between healthy human individuals. CD45RO negativity and positive selection for CCR7 defined naive CD8 cells, a population that excluded terminally differentiated effector memory CD45RA+ cells. Sequencing was performed with immunoSEQ multiplex PCR; in TCRdb, only in-frame clones are kept and a portion is missing. The repertoire holds about 2 million clones, with approximately 95% as singletons. This CDR3 region has 13 residues. Germline assignment: CDR1 MNHEY and CDR2 SMNVEV (reference sequence). Trimming pared 5 bases from V and 4 bases from J, leaving 12 bases between.

J is TRBJ2-7 and V is TRBV27, with a tentative D call TRBD1 (6 bases). The sample consisted of naive CD8+ T cells sorted from blood. This sequence originates from a man between 18 and 29 years old in good health. The chain's CDR3 is CASSRRQVYEQYF. In DNA, the CDR3 is TGTGCCAGCAGTCGGCGACAGGTTTACGAGCAGTACTTC.